A selection of T cell receptor beta chains follows, all from one sample in a study of T cell responses to AZD1222 COVID-19 vaccine. Sequencing was performed with immunoSEQ multiplex PCR; in TCRdb, only in-frame clones are kept and a portion is missing. The sample yields about 110,000 clones, about nine tenths seen once. This sample comprised peripheral blood, obtained on day 0 of AZD1222 vaccination. Receptors were obtained from an adult in good health. CDR3s include the opening cysteine and the closing phenylalanine or tryptophan.

j_call v_call cdr3_aa
TRBJ2-2 TRBV7-7 CASSLASGGNTGELFF
TRBJ1-5 TRBV7-2 CASSLSGGRGQPQHF
TRBJ1-3 TRBV9 CASSGGPRQAGNTIYF
TRBJ2-7 TRBV14 CASSPGPGQGPYEQYF
TRBJ1-2 TRBV5-1 CASSLADHPSGYTF
TRBJ2-1 TRBV7-9 CASSQPDRYNEQFF
TRBJ1-5 TRBV19 CASSIEGRGQPQHF
TRBJ1-5 TRBV7-2 CASSLGGGGVQPQHF
TRBJ2-7 TRBV6-2/TRBV6-3 CASSYANGDYEQYF
TRBJ2-7 TRBV7-8 CASSLEYPGQGVYEQYF
TRBJ1-2 TRBV14 CASSQKAGDYGYTF
TRBJ1-1 TRBV2 CASSPIRTGNTEAFF
TRBJ1-2 TRBV20-1 CSASQGLGLGGYTF
TRBJ1-2 TRBV5-6 CASSSGALVTNYGYTF
TRBJ1-1 TRBV4-1 CASSQEWLTGTEAFF
TRBJ2-4 TRBV29-1 CSVELNREGNIQYF
TRBJ2-1 TRBV5-1 CASSPGGGLASNEQFF
TRBJ2-7 TRBV7-9 CASSVGDRLTYTYEQYF
TRBJ2-3 TRBV5-4 CASSPNLEGARFTDTQYF
TRBJ2-7 TRBV4-1 CASSREQVYEQYF
TRBJ1-1 TRBV4-1 CASSRETRANTEAFF
TRBJ2-7 TRBV4-1 CASSQGSAEQYF
TRBJ2-5 TRBV10-1 CASSESDRHSQETQYF
TRBJ2-3 TRBV9 CASSVVPQPTDTQYF
TRBJ1-4 TRBV9 CASSPWAQGNEKLFF
TRBJ1-6 TRBV15 CATSRVRSYNSPLHF
TRBJ1-4 TRBV28 CASSSRGLNEKLFF
TRBJ1-2 TRBV14 CASSQETYGYTF
TRBJ1-2 TRBV6-5 CASSYSGTGLAYGYTF
TRBJ1-1 TRBV5-1 CASSLGAGNTEAFF
TRBJ2-7 TRBV14 CASSNKLGAGYEQYF
TRBJ1-1 TRBV2 CASSESPANTEAFF
TRBJ1-4 TRBV24-1 CATRGGGGKLFF